The 21 T cell receptor beta chains below all came from one sample that was sequenced in a study of glioma-infiltrating T cells. The iRepertoire nested amplicon-rescue multiplex PCR amplified TCR alpha and beta CDR3s from RNA. Each CDR3 protein is one row after TCRdb ran MiXCR on the multiplex PCR reads. The table has about 210,000 distinct CDR3 sequences, over 25% seen once. Source material: glioma tissue, nonneoplastic brain tissue, or PBMCs (not recorded which). Source of these receptors: a human donor with low-grade glioma or glioblastoma, undergoing nonglioma brain surgery, or in good health (not recorded which).

This clonotype was seen at least ten times. V usage is TRBV7-2 and J usage is TRBJ1-1; 9 bases line up with TRBD1. Germline loops: CDR1 SGHTA, CDR2 FQGNSA. The V segment lost 5 bases and the J segment 4 bases; nucleotides outside the gene matches: 5. This CDR3 has 14 amino acids. CDR3 amino acids: CASSRRQGGTEAFF. In DNA, the CDR3 is TGTGCCAGCAGCCGGAGACAGGGGGGCACTGAAGCTTTCTTT.

This clonotype occurred many times. This chain joins TRBV28 and TRBJ1-5; D call uncertain. The CDR3 covers 14 residues. The ends were cut back, 6 bases at V and 0 bases at J, with 9 bases in the middle. Germline V gives CDR1 MDHEN, CDR2 SYDVKM. The CDR3 DNA follows: TGTGCCAGCAGACGGGGAAATAGCAATCAGCCCCAGCATTTT. Amino acid sequence: CASRRGNSNQPQHF.

The chain joins TRBV27 to TRBJ2-5; 9 bases fit TRBD2. Trimming removed 3 bases from V and 9 bases from J; junction bases left unmatched: 2. This CDR3 is built from 12 residues. Germline V gene data show CDR1 as MNHEY and CDR2 as SMNVEV (reference sequence). The CDR3 sequence is CASSFAGGAQYF. The CDR3 bases are TGTGCCAGCAGTTTCGCGGGAGGGGCCCAGTACTTC.

This chain connects TRBV2 to TRBJ2-1; a weak D match, TRBD2 (7 bases). V was clipped by 8 bases and J by 2 bases, with 22 bases between them. Germline CDR1 is SNHLY and CDR2 is FYNNEI. This CDR3 comprises 17 residues. CDR3 protein: CASGGPGRGGAYNEQFF. In DNA form, the CDR3 reads TGTGCCAGCGGAGGGCCAGGTAGGGGGGGGGCCTACAATGAGCAGTTCTTC.

A remark on this clonotype: A much larger clone lies one base from this, so it may be a read error. The rearrangement links TRBV12-3 or TRBV12-4 to TRBJ2-7; 7 bases match TRBD1. This CDR3 spans 14 amino acids. CDR3 in amino acids: CASSRDSSSYKQYF. CDR3 sequence (DNA): TGTGCCAGCAGCCGGGACAGCTCATCCTACAAGCAGTACTTC.

This clonotype was recorded at least ten times. V usage is TRBV28 and J usage is TRBJ1-3; D might be TRBD1 (5 bases). This CDR3 spans 14 amino acids. The V end lost 6 bases, the J end lost 0 bases, and 9 bases lay between the germline ends. The germline gives CDR1 MDHEN, CDR2 SYDVKM. The CDR3 coding sequence is TGTGCCAGCAGCACCGACAGCTCTGGAAACACCATATATTTT. This encodes CASSTDSSGNTIYF.

This chain connects TRBV30 to TRBJ1-1; 9 positions agree with TRBD1. With 2 bases clipped from V and 3 bases from J, the junction kept 4 bases outside the gene matches. From germline, CDR1 is GTSNPN and CDR2 SVGIG (reference sequence). This CDR3 region has 14 residues. The CDR3 sequence is CAWSLGQGYTEAFF. CDR3 DNA: TGTGCCTGGAGTCTTGGACAGGGGTACACTGAAGCTTTCTTT.

This clonotype turned up a few times. A single base separates this from a much larger clone, so it may be a read error. The DNA is omitted, as the CDR3 cannot be located on it reliably, and the CDR3 follows TCRdb's listing. The J gene is TRBJ2-7, the V gene TRBV6-2 or TRBV6-3; the table names TRBD1, a call not compared with the DNA. The germline V gene has CDR1 MNHEY and CDR2 SVGEGT. The CDR3 length equals 15 residues, ends included. This CDR3 is CASSSSGRGNYEQYF.

At least ten counts were recorded for this clonotype. The chain joins TRBV14 to TRBJ1-4; 7 bases agree with TRBD1. CDR1 and CDR2 from the germline V gene are SGHDN and FVKESK. CDR3 length: 15 residues. With V trimmed by 4 bases and J by 5 bases, 7 bases remained unmatched. CDR3 DNA sequence: TGTGCCAGCAGCCCTCTGGACAGGTCGAATGAAAAACTGTTTTTT. Residues: CASSPLDRSNEKLFF.

With regard to this clonotype: A much larger clone lies a single base off, so this may be a read error. The V gene is TRBV20-1, the J gene TRBJ2-7; D perhaps matches TRBD2 (5 bases). This CDR3 is 17 amino acids long. Per the germline V gene, CDR1 is DFQATT and CDR2 is SNEGSKA (reference sequence). The V gene lost 5 bases and the J gene lost 2 bases, with 25 bases spanning the gap. The CDR3 nucleotides are TGCAGTGCTCGGAAAGGGTCTAGCTCTCCTTCACCCTACGAGCAGTACTTC. It yields the protein CSARKGSSSPSPYEQYF.

There are many counts of this clonotype. This sequence joins TRBV4-3 and TRBJ1-1, with 7 bases lining up with TRBD1. The germline V gene has CDR1 LGHNA and CDR2 YSLEER. CDR3 length: 14 residues. Unmatched junction bases numbered 5, after V lost 2 bases and J lost 5 bases. Written as DNA, the CDR3 is TGCGCCAGCAGCCAATCGGTCAGGGGGACTGAAGCTTTCTTT. This encodes CASSQSVRGTEAFF.

This clonotype has just a few counts. This chain uses TRBV18 with TRBJ1-3; TRBD1 is a possible D gene (5 bases). The CDR3 loop spans 15 amino acids. The V gene's germline CDR1 is KGHSH and CDR2 LQKENI. Trimming left V 3 bases short and J 7 bases short, with 16 bases between. CDR3 sequence: CASSPVAGLWNTIYF. As DNA, the CDR3 is TGTGCCAGCTCACCGGTCGCAGGGTTGTGGAACACCATATATTTT.

J is TRBJ2-3 and V is TRBV6-2 or TRBV6-3, with 12 bases that match TRBD2. Per the germline V gene, CDR1 is MNHEY and CDR2 is SVGEGT. V lost 4 bases to trimming and J lost 2 bases; unmatched junction nucleotides: 7. This CDR3 is 17 amino acids long. The CDR3 DNA sequence: TGTGCCAGCAGTTCCTTCACTAGCGGGAGGACCACAGATACGCAGTATTTT. It encodes CASSSFTSGRTTDTQYF.

In this sample, this clonotype turned up many times. The genes are TRBV20-1 and TRBJ2-3, with 10 bases identical to TRBD1. The junction had 5 bases not matched to a gene; V was cut back by 1 base and J by 4 bases. From germline, CDR1 is DFQATT and CDR2 SNEGSKA (reference sequence). CDR3 size: 15 residues. The CDR3 loop is CSARAGTGVADTQYF. In DNA, the CDR3 is TGCAGTGCTAGAGCCGGGACAGGGGTTGCAGATACGCAGTATTTT.

The chain combines TRBV4-1 with TRBJ2-4; D call uncertain. The CDR3 has 16 amino acids. Germline-derived CDR1 and CDR2 are MGHRA and YSYEKL. The V gene lost 1 base and the J gene lost 2 bases, with 12 bases spanning the gap. CDR3 loop: CASSQGADNPKNIQYF. CDR3 DNA sequence: TGCGCCAGCAGCCAAGGGGCAGACAATCCCAAAAACATTCAGTACTTC.

This clonotype came up a few times. The V and J genes are TRBV7-9 and TRBJ2-3; a weak D match, TRBD1 (6 bases). CDR1 and CDR2 from the germline V gene are SEHNR and FQNEAQ (reference sequence). V shed 11 bases and J shed 5 bases, with 17 bases lying between them. The CDR3 consists of 13 residues. The CDR3 DNA follows: TGTGCCGTAGAAAAGACAGGTGGAGATACGCAGTATTTT. It codes for CAVEKTGGDTQYF.

The chain joins TRBV20-1 to TRBJ1-2; D not certain. Trimming removed 3 bases from V and 3 bases from J, with 11 bases in between. This CDR3 region has 13 residues. Germline assignment: CDR1 DFQATT and CDR2 SNEGSKA (reference sequence). CDR3 in amino acids: CSASPEGYYGYTF. The DNA of the CDR3 is TGCAGTGCTAGTCCAGAGGGTTACTATGGCTACACCTTC.

This chain joins TRBV7-2 and TRBJ2-3; D possibly matches TRBD1 or TRBD2 (6 bases each). Germline V gene data show CDR1 as SGHTA and CDR2 as FQGNSA. The length of the CDR3 is 16 residues. V was cut by 2 bases and J by 4 bases, with 16 bases left in between. CDR3 nucleotides: TGTGCCAGCAGCTTACTGGGGGGCGGGGTACCAGATACGCAGTATTTT. Translated, it gives CASSLLGGGVPDTQYF.

For this clonotype: A much larger clone is a single base away; this may be a read error. The V gene is TRBV12-3 or TRBV12-4, the J gene TRBJ2-3; D is ambiguous. This CDR3 is built from 17 residues. Trimming cost V 3 bases and J 0 bases, with 16 bases left between them. CDR3 bases: TGTGCCAGCAGTTTCCTGAAAACCCCTACTAGCACAGATACGCAGTATTTT. Its protein product is CASSFLKTPTSTDTQYF.

On this clonotype: A much larger clone lies one base from this, so it may be a read error. V usage is TRBV4-1 and J usage is TRBJ2-7, with 7 bases that match TRBD2. The junction had 7 bases not matched to a gene; V was cut back by 1 base and J by 4 bases. This CDR3 has 15 residues. Germline V gene data show CDR1 as MGHRA and CDR2 as YSYEKL. In DNA form, the CDR3 reads TGCGCCAGCAGCCAAGGCCGGGACGGGGGGTACGAGCAGTACTTC. Residues: CASSQGRDGGYEQYF.

V gene TRBV5-1 combines with J gene TRBJ2-2; D is uncertain. The CDR3 runs 15 residues. Germline loops: CDR1 SGHRS, CDR2 YFSETQ. Between the trimmed V and J ends, which lost 2 bases and 4 bases, there was a span of 12 bases. CDR3 amino acids: CASSFGQPSTGELFF. DNA for the CDR3: TGCGCCAGCAGCTTTGGGCAGCCCTCCACCGGGGAGCTGTTTTTT.